These T cell receptor beta chains were read from a single sample in a study of metastatic and nonmetastatic thyroid tumors. TCRdb re-called clones via MiXCR from the PCR reads. The profile shows around 18,000 clones, less than 40% of them singletons. Sequenced input: tumor tissue. The receptors shown here come from a female donor with papillary thyroid cancer or a benign thyroid nodule (not recorded which). Some clones in this sample may be carry-over from other donors' samples. Each CDR3 is given with its conserved first and last residue. The D gene is left open where the match is weak. Clone sizes are given selectively: once, few, many, or a class where the clone is expanded.

>TRBJ1-5|TRBV5-1|few|-
TGCGCCAGCAGCTTGGCGTCGGGTAATCAGCCCCAGCATTTT
CASSLASGNQPQHF
>TRBJ2-7|TRBV6-2/TRBV6-3|-|TRBD1
TGTGCCAGCATATACCGAAGGACAGGGATGCACGAGCAGAACTTC
CASIYRRTGMHEQNF
>TRBJ1-2|TRBV30|medium-sized|-
TGTGCCTGGAGTGTGAGCTACTATGGCTACACCTTC
CAWSVSYYGYTF
>TRBJ2-3|TRBV5-1|-|-
TGCGCCAGCAGCTTTGGTGGGACCAGGGCGACTAGCACAGATACGCAGTATTTT
CASSFGGTRATSTDTQYF
>TRBJ1-2|TRBV5-1|many|-
TGCGCCAGCAGCGAGCAGACAGCAAACTGTGGCTACACCTTC
CASSEQTANCGYTF
>TRBJ1-3|TRBV19|-|-
TGTGCCAGTAGTATTTCCGGCAGTAAATCTGGAAACACCATATATTTT
CASSISGSKSGNTIYF
>TRBJ2-2|TRBV7-9|-|-
TGTGCCAGCAGCGCCCGTAAGAACACCGGGGAGCTGTTTTTT
CASSARKNTGELFF
>TRBJ2-1|TRBV20-1|many|-
TGCAGTGCTAGATCTTCCGACAGGGGACTAGCTTACAATGAGCAGTTCTTC
CSARSSDRGLAYNEQFF
>TRBJ2-7|TRBV4-2|-|TRBD2
TGTGCCAGCAGCCAAGAAGTAGCGGGCGGGGCTTACGAGCAGTACTTC
CASSQEVAGGAYEQYF
>TRBJ2-7|TRBV12-3/TRBV12-4|large|-
TGTGCCAGCAGTTTCGGCGTCTTGAGCCCCTACGAGCAGTACTTC
CASSFGVLSPYEQYF
>TRBJ1-1|TRBV20-1|-|-
TGCAGTGCTAGAGAGACACGCGGAACTGAAGCTTTCTTT
CSARETRGTEAFF
>TRBJ2-2|TRBV6-5|-|TRBD1
TGTGCCAGCAGTTCGGGACAGTTTGACACCGGGGAGCTGTTTTTT
CASSSGQFDTGELFF
>TRBJ2-7|TRBV20-1|-|TRBD1
TGCAGTGCCGACAGGGACACCGAGGGGAATACCTACGAGCAGTACTTC
CSADRDTEGNTYEQYF
>TRBJ2-5|TRBV7-8|-|-
TGTGCCAGCAGCTCAGATCGACAGCGTCAAGAGACCCAGTACTTC
CASSSDRQRQETQYF
>TRBJ2-7|TRBV28|few|TRBD2
TGTGCCAGCAGTACTCCTAGCGGGACCTACGAGCAGTACTTC
CASSTPSGTYEQYF
>TRBJ2-1|TRBV28|medium-sized|-
TGTGCCAGCAGTTCCGCTGGGGCTAGCTCCTACAATGAGCAGTTCTTC
CASSSAGASSYNEQFF
>TRBJ2-2|TRBV15|-|-
TGTGCCACCAGCAGAGATCGTGGCGTCGGGTTCTCCGGGGAGCTGTTTTTT
CATSRDRGVGFSGELFF
>TRBJ2-1|TRBV7-3|-|TRBD2
TGTGCCAGCAGCTTTGGCGGGGGAAATGAGCAGTTCTTC
CASSFGGGNEQFF
>TRBJ1-5|TRBV19|-|-
TGTGCCAGTAGACTGACAGCCTATAGCAATCAGCCCCAGCATTTT
CASRLTAYSNQPQHF
>TRBJ1-6|TRBV10-1|medium-sized|-
TGCGCCAGCAGTGAGATGAGCGGCTCACCCCTCCACTTT
CASSEMSGSPLHF
>TRBJ1-2|TRBV12-5|few|-
TGTGCTAGTGGTTTGAGAGACAGGCCCGAGGGCTACACCTTC
CASGLRDRPEGYTF
>TRBJ1-5|TRBV30|-|-
TGTGCCTGGAGTAACACGGGTCAGCCCCAGCATTTT
CAWSNTGQPQHF
>TRBJ2-2|TRBV9|medium-sized|-
TGTGCCAGCAGCGTAACCAGTAACACCGGGGAGCTGTTTTTT
CASSVTSNTGELFF
>TRBJ2-5|TRBV10-3|many|TRBD2
TGTGCCATCAGTGGGGGGGGGGACCAAGAGACCCAGTACTTC
CAISGGGDQETQYF
>TRBJ1-3|TRBV6-6|-|-
TGTGCCAGCAGTAACTCCAGAACTGGAAACACCATATATTTT
CASSNSRTGNTIYF
>TRBJ2-1|TRBV29-1|many|-
TGCAGCGTTCCCACAGCGACCAATGAGCAGTTCTTC
CSVPTATNEQFF
>TRBJ1-2|TRBV24-1|few|TRBD1
TGTGCCACCAGTGATCGTCCAGGGGGCTATGGCTACACCTTC
CATSDRPGGYGYTF
>TRBJ2-7|TRBV28|-|TRBD2
TGTGCCAGCAGTTCATCGACTAGCGGGTTGACCTACGAGCAGCACTTC
CASSSSTSGLTYEQHF
>TRBJ2-7|TRBV6-5|once|-
TGTGCCAGCAGTTATATCGGGACACTCAGACCCTACGAGCAGTACTTC
CASSYIGTLRPYEQYF
>TRBJ2-2|TRBV10-3|-|-
TGTGCCATCAGTGAGTCGACAGGGGAGGGGAACACCGGGGAGCTGTTTTTT
CAISESTGEGNTGELFF
>TRBJ2-7|TRBV27|-|-
TGTGCCAGCACCCTAAGCGCCGGATATTCCCACGAGCAGTACTTC
CASTLSAGYSHEQYF
>TRBJ2-7|TRBV20-1|few|-
TGCAGTGCTACAAGACAGCCTTCCTCCTACGAGCAGTACTTC
CSATRQPSSYEQYF
>TRBJ1-1|TRBV12-3/TRBV12-4|-|-
TGTGCCAGCAGTTCAACGACACCGAACACTGAAGCTTTCTTT
CASSSTTPNTEAFF
>TRBJ2-7|TRBV20-1|-|-
TGCAGTGCTAGAAAACCGTCCTACGAGCAGTACTTC
CSARKPSYEQYF
>TRBJ2-1|TRBV6-1|medium-sized|TRBD2
TGTGCCAGCAACCTAGCGGGAGTCGAAAATGAGCAGTTCTTC
CASNLAGVENEQFF
>TRBJ1-5|TRBV5-1|-|-
TGCTCCAGCAGCTTGCGGGGGGATCGGGATCAGCCCCAGCATTTT
CSSSLRGDRDQPQHF
>TRBJ2-3|TRBV27|-|TRBD2
TGTGCCAGCAGTTTATTGGCTAGCGGGAGTGTCACAGATACGCAGTATTTT
CASSLLASGSVTDTQYF
>TRBJ2-6|TRBV7-9|many|-
TGTGCCAGCAGCGCCAGGCTTGGGGCCAACGTCCTGACTTTC
CASSARLGANVLTF
>TRBJ2-3|TRBV6-1|-|-
TGTGCCAGCAGTGACCCAGGGGGCACAGATACGCAGTATTTT
CASSDPGGTDTQYF
>TRBJ2-3|TRBV6-1|few|TRBD2
TGTGCCAGCAGTCGCCGGGGGGCAGATACGCAGTATTTT
CASSRRGADTQYF
>TRBJ2-7|TRBV30|-|TRBD2
TGTGCCTGGAGTGCACTCGGGACTAGACTCGGTTCGAGCGAGCAGTACTTC
CAWSALGTRLGSSEQYF
>TRBJ2-3|TRBV7-2|medium-sized|TRBD2
TGTGCCAGCAGCCCGGCGGAGGGGAGGGGCACAGATACGCAGTATTTT
CASSPAEGRGTDTQYF
>TRBJ2-1|TRBV11-1|-|-
TGTGCCAGCAGCTTAGGTTCATCATGGGACTACAATGAGCAGTTCTTC
CASSLGSSWDYNEQFF